Here is one T cell receptor (beta chain) with its context. Sequencing used immunoSEQ multiplex PCR; TCRdb keeps in-frame clones, though not all of them. The sample has approximately 60,000 clones, around 81% seen once; the top ten hold 9.5% to 15%. The V end lost 2 bases, the J end lost 0 bases, and 5 bases lay between the germline ends. This CDR3 contains 14 residues. The germline gives CDR1 LNHDA, CDR2 SQIVND (reference sequence). This sample is drawn from a study of T cells in tuberculosis. Overall study context: Sequenced TCRs come from CD1B-GMM tetramer-binding T cells.

Sorting used thawed, overnight-rested PBMC stained with anti-CD3, a viability dye and GMM-loaded CD1B tetramer. C32 glucose monomycolate from Rhodococcus equi was loaded onto the CD1B tetramers. Before cryopreservation, the sorted PBMC lost their CD14-expressing monocytes. The TCR originated in an adult woman with latent tuberculosis. Sequencing used CD1b-GMM tetramer-negative cells sorted from PBMCs. The chain employs TRBV19 and TRBJ1-3; D uncertain. The CDR3 region has the DNA TGTGCCAGTAGTATATCCCACTCTGGAAACACCATATATTTT. Translation: CASSISHSGNTIYF.